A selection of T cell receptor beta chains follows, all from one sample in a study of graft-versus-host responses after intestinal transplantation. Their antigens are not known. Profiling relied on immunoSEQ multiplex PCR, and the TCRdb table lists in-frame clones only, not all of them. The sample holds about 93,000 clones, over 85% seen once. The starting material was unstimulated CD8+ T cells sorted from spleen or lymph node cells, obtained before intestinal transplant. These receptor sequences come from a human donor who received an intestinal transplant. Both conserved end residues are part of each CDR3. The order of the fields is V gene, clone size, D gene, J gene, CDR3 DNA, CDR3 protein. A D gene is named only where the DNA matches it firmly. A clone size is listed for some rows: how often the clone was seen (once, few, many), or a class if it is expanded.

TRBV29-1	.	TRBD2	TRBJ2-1	TGCAGCGTTGCGGAACTAGCGGTAGACTACAATGAGCAGTTCTTC	CSVAELAVDYNEQFF
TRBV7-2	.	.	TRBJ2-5	TGTGCCAGCAGCTTAGATCCAGGGAGGGAGACCCAGTACTTC	CASSLDPGRETQYF
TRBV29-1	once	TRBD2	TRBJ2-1	TGCAGCGTTGATGGAGCGGGAGGGAAGTCCTACAATGAGCAGTTCTTC	CSVDGAGGKSYNEQFF
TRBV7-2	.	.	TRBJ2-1	TGTGCCAGCAGCGACCCCGCCCGGGAGAGGAATGAGCAGTTCTTC	CASSDPARERNEQFF
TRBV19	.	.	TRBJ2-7	TGTGCCAGTAGTATCTCCTGGAGCTACGAGCAGTACTTC	CASSISWSYEQYF
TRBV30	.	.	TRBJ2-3	TGTGCCTGTATTCGGGAGAGCACAGATACGCAGTATTTT	CACIRESTDTQYF
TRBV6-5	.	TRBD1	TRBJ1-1	TGTGCCAGCAGTTACACAGGGGGTAACACTGAAGCTTTCTTT	CASSYTGGNTEAFF
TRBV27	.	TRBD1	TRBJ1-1	TGTGCCAGCAGTGGGACAGCATTGGGCACTGAAGCTTTCTTT	CASSGTALGTEAFF
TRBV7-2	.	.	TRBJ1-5	TGTGCCAGCAGCTTAGCGCCTCAGTGGCAGTTAAGCAATCAGCCCCAGCATTTT	CASSLAPQWQLSNQPQHF
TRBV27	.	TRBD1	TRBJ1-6	TGTGCCAGCAGTTTCACAGGGGGTGGTTCACCCCTCCACTTT	CASSFTGGGSPLHF
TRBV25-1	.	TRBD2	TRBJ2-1	TGTGCCAGCAGTGAACGGGGGGGACTGAGCAATGAGCAGTTCTTC	CASSERGGLSNEQFF
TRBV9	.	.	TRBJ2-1	TGTGCCAGCACCCATCACAGTGACAATGAGCAGTTCTTC	CASTHHSDNEQFF
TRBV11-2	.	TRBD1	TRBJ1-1	TGTGCCAGCAGCTTAGGTGCGGCGGGACAGGGGTTCGTGGGCACTGAAGCTTTCTTT	CASSLGAAGQGFVGTEAFF
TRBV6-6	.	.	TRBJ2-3	TGTGCCAGCAGTTTCAGGGGTATCACAGATACGCAGTATTTT	CASSFRGITDTQYF
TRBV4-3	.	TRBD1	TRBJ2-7	TGCGCCAGCAGCCAAGTACAGGGGCCCTACGAGCAGTACTTC	CASSQVQGPYEQYF
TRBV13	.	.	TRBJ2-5	TGTGCCAGCGGTCCGGGGAGGGGGGAGACCCAGTACTTC	CASGPGRGETQYF
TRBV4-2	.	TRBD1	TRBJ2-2	TGTGCCAGCAGCCCGGGACAGGGGGTAACCACCGGGGAGCTGTTTTTT	CASSPGQGVTTGELFF
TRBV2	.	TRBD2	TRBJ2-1	TGTGCCAGCAGTGAAGTAAGAAGCGGGACCTACAATGAGCAGTTCTTC	CASSEVRSGTYNEQFF
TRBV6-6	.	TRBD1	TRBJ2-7	TGTGCCAGCAGTTTTGGGACAGGGAGCTCCTACGAGCAGTACTTC	CASSFGTGSSYEQYF
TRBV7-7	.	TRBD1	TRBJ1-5	TGTGCCAGCAGCCCCCCTCCCGGGACAGGGATTTTGGGGAGCAATCAGCCCCAGCATTTT	CASSPPPGTGILGSNQPQHF
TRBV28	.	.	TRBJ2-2	TGTGCCAGCAGTGCACGGGTTTTGAACACCGGGGAGCTGTTTTTT	CASSARVLNTGELFF
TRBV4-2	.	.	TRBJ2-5	TGTGCCAGCACCCCCAGGGGGGTCAGGGGTTATGAGACCCAGTACTTC	CASTPRGVRGYETQYF
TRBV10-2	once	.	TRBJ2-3	TGCGCCAGCAGTGACCCAGGGAGCACAGATACGCAGTATTTT	CASSDPGSTDTQYF
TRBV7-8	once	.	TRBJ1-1	TGTGCCAGCAGCTCGACAGGACTGATGAACACTGAAGCTTTCTTT	CASSSTGLMNTEAFF
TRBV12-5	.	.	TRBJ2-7	TGTGCTAGTGGTTTGCCCGGGACAGAGCAGTACTTC	CASGLPGTEQYF
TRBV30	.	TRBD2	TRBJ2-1	TGTGCCTGGATAGCGGGGAATGGGAATGAGCAGTTCTTC	CAWIAGNGNEQFF
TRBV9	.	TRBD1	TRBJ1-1	TGTGCCAGCATGGGGACAGCACCTGAAGCTTTCTTT	CASMGTAPEAFF
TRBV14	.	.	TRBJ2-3	TGTGCCAGCAGCCAAGTTGAGGTCATCACCACAGATACGCAGTATTTT	CASSQVEVITTDTQYF
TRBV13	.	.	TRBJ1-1	TGTGCCAGCAGCTTAAGGGGTACTGAAGCTTTCTTT	CASSLRGTEAFF
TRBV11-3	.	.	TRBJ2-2	TGTGCCAGCAGCTTATTTGTAGGGGAGCTGTTTTTT	CASSLFVGELFF
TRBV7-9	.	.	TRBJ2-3	TGTGCCAGCAGCCATGACGAAGCGGATACGCAGTATTTT	CASSHDEADTQYF
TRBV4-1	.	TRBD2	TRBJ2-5	TGCGCCAGCAGCCTGGGGAGGGGACAAGAGACCCAGTACTTC	CASSLGRGQETQYF
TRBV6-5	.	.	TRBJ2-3	TGTGCCAGCAGTTACTCGGGAGGACTGAATACGCAGTATTTT	CASSYSGGLNTQYF
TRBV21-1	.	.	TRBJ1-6	TGTGCCAGCAGCGGTCGGGGGGCTCTTGATTCACCCCTCCACTTT	CASSGRGALDSPLHF
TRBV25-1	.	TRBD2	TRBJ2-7	TGTGCCAGCAGTGAAACCTATGGACTAGCGGGAGACGAGCAGTACTTC	CASSETYGLAGDEQYF
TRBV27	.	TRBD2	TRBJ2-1	TGTGCCAGCAGTTTACGGACTAGCGGGGGGGTATACAATGAGCAGTTCTTC	CASSLRTSGGVYNEQFF
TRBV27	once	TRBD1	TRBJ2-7	TGTGCCAGCAGTTTAGTGCCCGGGACAGGGTATTACGAGCAGTACTTC	CASSLVPGTGYYEQYF
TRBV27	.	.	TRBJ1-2	TGTGCCAGCAGTTTTTCGGCCGGGGGCTATGGCTACACCTTC	CASSFSAGGYGYTF
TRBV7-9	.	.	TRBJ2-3	TGTGCCAGCAGCCCGGGGGGCGAGGGCACAGATACGCAGTATTTT	CASSPGGEGTDTQYF
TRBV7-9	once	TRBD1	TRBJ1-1	TGTGCCAGCAGCCAGTGGGACAGCAGGAACACTGAAGCTTTCTTT	CASSQWDSRNTEAFF